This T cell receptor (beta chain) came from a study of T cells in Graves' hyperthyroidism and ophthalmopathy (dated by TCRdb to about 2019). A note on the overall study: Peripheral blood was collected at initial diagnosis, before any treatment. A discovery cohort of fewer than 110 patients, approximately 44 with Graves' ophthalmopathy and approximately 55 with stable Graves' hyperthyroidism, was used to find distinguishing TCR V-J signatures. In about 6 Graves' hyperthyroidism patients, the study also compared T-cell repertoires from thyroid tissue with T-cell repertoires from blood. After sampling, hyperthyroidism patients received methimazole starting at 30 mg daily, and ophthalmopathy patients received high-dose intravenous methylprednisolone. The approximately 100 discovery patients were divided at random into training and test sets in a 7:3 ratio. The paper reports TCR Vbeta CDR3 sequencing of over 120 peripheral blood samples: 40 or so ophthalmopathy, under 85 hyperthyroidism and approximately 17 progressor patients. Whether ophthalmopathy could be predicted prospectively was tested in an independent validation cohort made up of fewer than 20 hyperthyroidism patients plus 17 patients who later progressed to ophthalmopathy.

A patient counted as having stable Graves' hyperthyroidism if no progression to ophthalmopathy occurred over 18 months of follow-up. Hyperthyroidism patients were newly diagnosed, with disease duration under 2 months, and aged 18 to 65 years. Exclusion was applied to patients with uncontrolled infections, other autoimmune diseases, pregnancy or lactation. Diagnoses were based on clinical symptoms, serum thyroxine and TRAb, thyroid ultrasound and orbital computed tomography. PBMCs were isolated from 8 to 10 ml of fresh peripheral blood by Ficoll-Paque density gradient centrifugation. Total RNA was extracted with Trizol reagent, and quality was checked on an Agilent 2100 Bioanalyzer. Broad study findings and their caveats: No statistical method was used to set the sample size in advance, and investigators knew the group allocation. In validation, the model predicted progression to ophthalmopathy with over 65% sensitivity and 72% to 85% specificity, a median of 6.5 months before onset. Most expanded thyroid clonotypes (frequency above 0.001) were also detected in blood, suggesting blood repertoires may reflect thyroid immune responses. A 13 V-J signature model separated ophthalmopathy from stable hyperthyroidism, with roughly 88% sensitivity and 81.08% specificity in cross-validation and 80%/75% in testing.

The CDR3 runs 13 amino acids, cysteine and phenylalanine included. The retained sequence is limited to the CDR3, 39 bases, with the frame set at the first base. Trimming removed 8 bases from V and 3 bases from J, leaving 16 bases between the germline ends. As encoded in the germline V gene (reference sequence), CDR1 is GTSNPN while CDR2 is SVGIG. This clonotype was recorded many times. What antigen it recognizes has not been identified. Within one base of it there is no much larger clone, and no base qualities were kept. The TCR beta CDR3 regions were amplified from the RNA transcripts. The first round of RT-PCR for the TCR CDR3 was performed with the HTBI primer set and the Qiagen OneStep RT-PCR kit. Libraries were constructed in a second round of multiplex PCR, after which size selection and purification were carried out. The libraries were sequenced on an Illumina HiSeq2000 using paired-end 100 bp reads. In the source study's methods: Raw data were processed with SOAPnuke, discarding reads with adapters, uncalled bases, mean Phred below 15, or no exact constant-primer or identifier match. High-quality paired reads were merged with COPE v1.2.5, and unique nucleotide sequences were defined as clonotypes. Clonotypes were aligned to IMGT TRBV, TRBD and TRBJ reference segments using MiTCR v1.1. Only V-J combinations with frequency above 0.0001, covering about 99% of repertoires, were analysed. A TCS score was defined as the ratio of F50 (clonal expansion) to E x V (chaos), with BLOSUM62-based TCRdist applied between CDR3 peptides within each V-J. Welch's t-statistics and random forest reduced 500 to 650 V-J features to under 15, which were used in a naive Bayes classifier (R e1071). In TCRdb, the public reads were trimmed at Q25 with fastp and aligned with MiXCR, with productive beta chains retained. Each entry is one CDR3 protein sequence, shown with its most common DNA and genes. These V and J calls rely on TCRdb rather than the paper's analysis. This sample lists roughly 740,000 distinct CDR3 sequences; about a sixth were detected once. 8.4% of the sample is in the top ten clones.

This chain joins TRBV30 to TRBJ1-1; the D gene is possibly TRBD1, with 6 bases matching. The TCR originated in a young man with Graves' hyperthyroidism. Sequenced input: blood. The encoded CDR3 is CAGKQGGYTEAFF. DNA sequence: TGTGCCGGCAAACAGGGTGGATACACTGAAGCTTTCTTT. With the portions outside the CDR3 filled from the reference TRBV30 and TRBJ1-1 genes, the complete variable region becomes SQTIHQWPATLVQPVGSPLSLECTVEGTSNPNLYWYRQAAGRGLQLLFYSVGIGQISSEVPQNLSASRPQDRQFILSSKKLLLSDSGFYLCAGKQGGYTEAFFGQGTRLTVV.